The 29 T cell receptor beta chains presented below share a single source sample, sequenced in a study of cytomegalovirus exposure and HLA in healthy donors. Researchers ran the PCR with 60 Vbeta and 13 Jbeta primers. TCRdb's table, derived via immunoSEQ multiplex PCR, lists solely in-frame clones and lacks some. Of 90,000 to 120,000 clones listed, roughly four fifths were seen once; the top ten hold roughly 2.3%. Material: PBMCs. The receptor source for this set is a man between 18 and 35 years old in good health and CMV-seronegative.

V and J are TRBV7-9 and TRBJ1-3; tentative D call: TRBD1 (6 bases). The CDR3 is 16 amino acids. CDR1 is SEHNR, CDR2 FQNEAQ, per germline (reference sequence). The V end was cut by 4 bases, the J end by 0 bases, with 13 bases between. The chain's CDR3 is CASSSRTESSGNTIYF. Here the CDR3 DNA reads TGTGCCAGCAGCTCGCGGACAGAGAGCTCTGGAAACACCATATATTTT.

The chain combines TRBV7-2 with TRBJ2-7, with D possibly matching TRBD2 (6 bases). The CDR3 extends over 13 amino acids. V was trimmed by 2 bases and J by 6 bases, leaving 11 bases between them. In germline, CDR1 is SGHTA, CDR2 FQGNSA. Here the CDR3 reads CASSLTTSAEQYF. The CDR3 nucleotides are TGTGCCAGCAGCTTAACGACTAGTGCCGAGCAGTACTTC.

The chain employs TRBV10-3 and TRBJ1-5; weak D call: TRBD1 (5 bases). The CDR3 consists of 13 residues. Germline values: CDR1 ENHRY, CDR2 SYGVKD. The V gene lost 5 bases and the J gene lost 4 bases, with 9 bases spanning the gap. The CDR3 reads CAISTTENQPQHF. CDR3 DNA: TGTGCCATCAGTACGACAGAGAATCAGCCCCAGCATTTT.

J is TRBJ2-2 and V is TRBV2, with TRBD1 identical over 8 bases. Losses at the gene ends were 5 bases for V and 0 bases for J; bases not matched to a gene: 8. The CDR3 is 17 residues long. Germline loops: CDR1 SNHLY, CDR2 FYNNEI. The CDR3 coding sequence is TGTGCCAGCAGTAGACCACAGACAGGGGCGAACACCGGGGAGCTGTTTTTT. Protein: CASSRPQTGANTGELFF.

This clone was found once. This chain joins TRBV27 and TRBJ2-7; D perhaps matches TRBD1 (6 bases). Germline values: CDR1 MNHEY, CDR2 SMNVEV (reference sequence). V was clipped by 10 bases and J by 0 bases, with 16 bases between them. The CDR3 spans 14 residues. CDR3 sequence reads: CATTAGTNSYEQYF. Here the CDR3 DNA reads TGTGCCACCACGGCCGGGACAAACTCCTACGAGCAGTACTTC.

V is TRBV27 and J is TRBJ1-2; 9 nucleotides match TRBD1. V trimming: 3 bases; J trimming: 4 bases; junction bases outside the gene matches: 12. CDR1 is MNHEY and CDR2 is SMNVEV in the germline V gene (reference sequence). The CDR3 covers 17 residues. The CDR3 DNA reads TGTGCCAGCAGTTTTGCCCCCGGGACAGGGATAGGCTATGGCTACACCTTC. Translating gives CASSFAPGTGIGYGYTF.

The CDR3 spells CASSLTGYRADTQYF. The CDR3 coding sequence is TGTGCCAGCAGCTTGACGGGATATAGGGCAGATACGCAGTATTTT. The V and J genes are TRBV5-6 and TRBJ2-3, with a weak D call TRBD2 (5 bases). There are 15 residues in the CDR3. With 1 base removed from V and 4 bases from J, the gap between germline ends came to 13 bases. Looked up from germline, CDR1 is SGHDT and CDR2 is YYEEEE.

CDR3 region: CASSQDPRDTQYF. CDR3 nucleotides: TGTGCCAGCAGCCAAGACCCCCGGGATACGCAGTATTTT. V is TRBV4-2 and J is TRBJ2-3; D unclear. The CDR3 is 13 amino acids. Trimming left V 0 bases short and J 6 bases short, with 7 bases between. Germline CDR1 LGHNA, CDR2 YNFKEQ.

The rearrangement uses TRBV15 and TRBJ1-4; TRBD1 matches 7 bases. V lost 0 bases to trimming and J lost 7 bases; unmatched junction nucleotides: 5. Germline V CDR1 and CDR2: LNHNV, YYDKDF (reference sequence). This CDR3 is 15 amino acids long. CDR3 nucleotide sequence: TGTGCCACCAGCAGAGATCAGGGGGGCAGTGAAAAACTGTTTTTT. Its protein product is CATSRDQGGSEKLFF.

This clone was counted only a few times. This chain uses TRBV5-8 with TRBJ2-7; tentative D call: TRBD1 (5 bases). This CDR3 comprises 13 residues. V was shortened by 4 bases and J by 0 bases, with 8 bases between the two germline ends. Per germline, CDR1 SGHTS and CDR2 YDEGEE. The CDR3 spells CASSRTGSYEQYF. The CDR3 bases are TGTGCCAGCAGCCGTACAGGCTCCTACGAGCAGTACTTC.

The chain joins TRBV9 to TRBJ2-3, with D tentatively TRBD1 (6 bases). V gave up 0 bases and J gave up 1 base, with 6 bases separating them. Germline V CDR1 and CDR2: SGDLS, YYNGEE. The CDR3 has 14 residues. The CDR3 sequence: CASSVGTGTDTQYF. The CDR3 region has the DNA TGTGCCAGCAGCGTAGGGACAGGCACAGATACGCAGTATTTT.

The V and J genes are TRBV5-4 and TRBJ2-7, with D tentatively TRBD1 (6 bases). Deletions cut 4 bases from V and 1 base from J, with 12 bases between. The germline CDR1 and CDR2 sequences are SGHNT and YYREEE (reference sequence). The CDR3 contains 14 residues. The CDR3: CASSTPGQSYEQYF. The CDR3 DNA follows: TGTGCCAGCAGCACTCCGGGACAATCCTACGAGCAGTACTTC.

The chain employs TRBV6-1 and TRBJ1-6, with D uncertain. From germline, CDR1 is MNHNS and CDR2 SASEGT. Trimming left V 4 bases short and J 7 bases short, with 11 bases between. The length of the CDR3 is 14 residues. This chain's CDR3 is CASSALSGNSPLHF. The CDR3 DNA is TGTGCCAGCAGTGCCCTTTCGGGGAATTCACCCCTCCACTTT.

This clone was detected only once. The CDR3 DNA reads TGTGCCAGCAGCCGCATAGCGGGGGGCAGTTACGACAATGAGCAGTTCTTC. This gives the protein CASSRIAGGSYDNEQFF. J is TRBJ2-1 and V is TRBV4-2; 10 positions agree with TRBD2. Trimming took 4 bases from V and 5 from J; bases not matched to a gene: 11. The CDR3 sequence is 17 residues long. The germline V gene encodes CDR1 LGHNA and CDR2 YNFKEQ.

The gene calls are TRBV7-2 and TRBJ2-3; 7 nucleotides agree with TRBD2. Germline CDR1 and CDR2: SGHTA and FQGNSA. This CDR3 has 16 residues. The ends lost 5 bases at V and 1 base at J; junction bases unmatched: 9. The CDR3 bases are TGTGCCAGCAGCGCCACGCCTCGGGGGGGCACAGATACGCAGTATTTT. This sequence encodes CASSATPRGGTDTQYF.

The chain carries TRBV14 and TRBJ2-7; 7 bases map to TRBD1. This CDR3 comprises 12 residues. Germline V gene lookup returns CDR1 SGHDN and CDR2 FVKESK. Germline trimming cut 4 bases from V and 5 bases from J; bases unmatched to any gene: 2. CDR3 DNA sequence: TGTGCCAGCAGCCCAGACAGGGACGAGCAGTACTTC. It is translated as CASSPDRDEQYF.

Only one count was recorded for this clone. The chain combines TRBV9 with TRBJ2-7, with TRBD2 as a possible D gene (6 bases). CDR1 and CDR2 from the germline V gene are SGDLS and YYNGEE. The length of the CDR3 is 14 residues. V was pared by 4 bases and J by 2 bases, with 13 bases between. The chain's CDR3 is CASSSGGMPYEQYF. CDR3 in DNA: TGTGCCAGCAGCTCTGGGGGGATGCCCTACGAGCAGTACTTC.

CDR3 nucleotide sequence: TGTGCCAGCAGCGGGGCGGGGGGGCCAGAGACCCAGTACTTC. The encoded protein is CASSGAGGPETQYF. The chain combines TRBV5-8 with TRBJ2-5; 9 positions agree with TRBD2. CDR1 is SGHTS, CDR2 YDEGEE, per germline. This CDR3 is 14 amino acids long. Unmatched junction bases numbered 5, after V lost 4 bases and J lost 4 bases. Full variable domain (outside the CDR3, taken from reference TRBV5-8 and TRBJ2-5): EAGVTQSPTHLIKTRGQQATLRCSPISGHTSVYWYQQALGLGLQFLLWYDEGEERNRGNFPPRFSGRQFPNYSSELNVNALELEDSALYLCASSGAGGPETQYFGPGTRLLVL.

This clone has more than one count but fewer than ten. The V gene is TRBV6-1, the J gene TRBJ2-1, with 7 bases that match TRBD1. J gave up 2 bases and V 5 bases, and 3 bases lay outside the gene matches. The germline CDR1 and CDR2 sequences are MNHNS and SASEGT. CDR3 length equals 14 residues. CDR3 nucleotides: TGTGCCAGCAGTTCCGGACAGGCCTACAATGAGCAGTTCTTC. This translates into CASSSGQAYNEQFF.

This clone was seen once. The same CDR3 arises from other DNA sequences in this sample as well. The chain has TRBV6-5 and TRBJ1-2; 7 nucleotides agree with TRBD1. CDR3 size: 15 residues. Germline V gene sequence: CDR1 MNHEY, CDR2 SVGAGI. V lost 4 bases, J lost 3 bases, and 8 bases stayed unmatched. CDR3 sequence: CASSSILDRDYGYTF. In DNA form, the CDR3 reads TGTGCCAGCAGTTCCATACTCGACAGGGACTATGGCTACACCTTC.

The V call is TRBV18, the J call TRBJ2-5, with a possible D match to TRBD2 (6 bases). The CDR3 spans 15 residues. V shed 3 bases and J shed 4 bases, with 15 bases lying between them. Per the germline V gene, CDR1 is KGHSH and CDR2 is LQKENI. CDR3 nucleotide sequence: TGTGCCAGCTCACCCCCGCGGGCAGCGGGAGAGACCCAGTACTTC. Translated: CASSPPRAAGETQYF.

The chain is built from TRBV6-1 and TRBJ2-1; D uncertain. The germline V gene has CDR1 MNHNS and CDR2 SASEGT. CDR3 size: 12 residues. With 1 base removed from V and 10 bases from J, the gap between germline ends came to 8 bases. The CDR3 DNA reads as TGTGCCAGCAGTGAAGGACGACTGGAGCAGTTCTTC. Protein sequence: CASSEGRLEQFF.

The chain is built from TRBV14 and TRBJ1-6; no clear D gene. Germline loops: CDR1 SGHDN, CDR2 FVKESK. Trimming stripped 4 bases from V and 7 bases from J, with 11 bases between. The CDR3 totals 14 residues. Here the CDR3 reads CASSPGKFNSPLHF. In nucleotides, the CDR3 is TGTGCCAGCAGCCCCGGGAAATTCAATTCACCCCTCCACTTT.

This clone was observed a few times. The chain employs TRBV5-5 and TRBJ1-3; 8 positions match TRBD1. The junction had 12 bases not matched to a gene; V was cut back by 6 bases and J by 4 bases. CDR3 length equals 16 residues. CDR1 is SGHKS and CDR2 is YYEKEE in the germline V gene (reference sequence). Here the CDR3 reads CASTLSGTGTGNTIYF. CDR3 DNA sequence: TGTGCCAGCACCCTGTCCGGGACAGGTACGGGAAACACCATATATTTT.

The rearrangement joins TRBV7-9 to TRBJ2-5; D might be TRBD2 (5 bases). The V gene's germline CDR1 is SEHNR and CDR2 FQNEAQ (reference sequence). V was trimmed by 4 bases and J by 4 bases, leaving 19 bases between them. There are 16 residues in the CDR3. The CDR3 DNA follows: TGTGCCAGCAGCTCGAGGGTAACTGAGCTGGGAGAGACCCAGTACTTC. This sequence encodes CASSSRVTELGETQYF.

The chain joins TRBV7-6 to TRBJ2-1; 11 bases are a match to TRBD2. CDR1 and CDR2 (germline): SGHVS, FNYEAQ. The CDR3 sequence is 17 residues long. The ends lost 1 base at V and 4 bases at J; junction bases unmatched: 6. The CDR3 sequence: CASSLGWGLAAYNEQFF. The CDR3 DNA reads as TGTGCCAGCAGCTTAGGATGGGGACTAGCGGCATACAATGAGCAGTTCTTC.

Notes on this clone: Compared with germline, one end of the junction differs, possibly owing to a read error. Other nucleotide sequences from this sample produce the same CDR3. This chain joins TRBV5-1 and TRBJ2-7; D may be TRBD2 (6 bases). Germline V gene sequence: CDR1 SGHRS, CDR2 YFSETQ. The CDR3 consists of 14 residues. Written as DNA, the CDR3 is TGTGCCAGCACCCCCCTAGTGGTGGGGGGAGAGCAGTACTTC. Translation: CASTPLVVGGEQYF. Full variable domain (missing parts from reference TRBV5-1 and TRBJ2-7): KAGVTQTPRYLIKTRGQQVTLSCSPISGHRSVSWYQQTPGQGLQFLFEYFSETQRNKGNFPGRFSGRQFSNSRSEMNVSTLELGDSALYLCASTPLVVGGEQYFGPGTRLTVT.

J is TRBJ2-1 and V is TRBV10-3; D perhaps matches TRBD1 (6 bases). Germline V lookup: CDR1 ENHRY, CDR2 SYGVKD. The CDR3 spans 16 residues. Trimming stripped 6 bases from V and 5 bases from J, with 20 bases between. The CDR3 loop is CAISPLGGGDNNEQFF. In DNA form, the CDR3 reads TGTGCCATCAGCCCGCTTGGGGGCGGAGATAACAATGAGCAGTTCTTC.

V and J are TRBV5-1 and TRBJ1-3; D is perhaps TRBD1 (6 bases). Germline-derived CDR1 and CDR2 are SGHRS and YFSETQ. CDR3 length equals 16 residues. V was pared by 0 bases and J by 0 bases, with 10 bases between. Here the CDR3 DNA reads TGCGCCAGCAGCTTGGCGGGACAAAACTCTGGAAACACCATATATTTT. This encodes CASSLAGQNSGNTIYF.